This T cell receptor beta chain was found in a study of yellow fever vaccine responses in identical twins. TCRdb called the RT-PCR reads again in MiXCR, with one record for every CDR3 protein. The table shows a few thousand distinct CDR3 sequences, with over 75% occurring only once. Comments on this clonotype: The antigen is unknown.

The V gene end was trimmed by 8 bases and the J gene end by 0 bases; junction bases not matched to a gene: 10. This CDR3 comprises 15 residues. The study's findings and limits: As reported, the vaccine T cell response of twins seemed partly convergent and partly personalized.

This chain links TRBV23-1 with TRBJ2-7, with 7 bases that match TRBD2. TRBV23-1 is given ORF status, its function remaining uncertain. This clonotype was sampled from a woman in her late teens or twenties who received the yellow fever vaccine. The sequences come from T cells from blood (PBMCs), unsorted or a sorted subset (not recorded which), collected before or after yellow fever vaccination (not recorded which). The CDR3 nucleotides read TGCGCCAGCGTCGTAGCGGGCAATTCCTCCTACGAGCAGTACTTC. Translation: CASVVAGNSSYEQYF.